Listed below are T cell receptor beta chains from one sample, sequenced in a study of type 1 regulatory T cells. TCRdb reanalysed the reads using MiXCR and keeps one entry per CDR3 protein. The repertoire holds tens of thousands of distinct CDR3 sequences, with less than 25% as singletons. These receptors have no known antigen. Input material: cultured type 1 regulatory T (Tr1) cells, either the whole culture or a sorted fraction (not recorded which). The receptors were gathered from a human donor in good health. The CDR3 runs from the conserved cysteine through the conserved F or W. The D gene is left open where the match is weak. Some rows have no size entry. The others give once, few or many, or a class for an expanded clone.

TRBV5-4,few,14,TRBD1,TRBJ2-7,TGTGCCAGCAGCTCGAGTTGGACAGGGGACGAGCAGTACTTC,CASSSSWTGDEQYF
TRBV9,.,13,.,TRBJ1-2,TGTGCCAGCAGGGGGCAGGGGACACATGGCTACACCTTC,CASRGQGTHGYTF
TRBV20-1,few,11,.,TRBJ1-2,TGCAGTGCTGGGCGGGGCTATGGCTACACCTTC,CSAGRGYGYTF
TRBV27,.,14,.,TRBJ2-1,TGTGCCAGCAGTTTGCGGGCCTCCTACAATGAGCAGTTCTTC,CASSLRASYNEQFF
TRBV19,.,13,.,TRBJ1-1,TGTGCCAGTAGTATAGATTACAACACTGAAGCTTTCTTT,CASSIDYNTEAFF
TRBV12-1,.,18,.,TRBJ2-6,TGTGCCAGCAGCCTCCCCCCGAGTGGGGACAATGGGGCCAACGTCCTGACTTTC,CASSLPPSGDNGANVLTF
TRBV19,few,17,TRBD2,TRBJ2-1,TGTGCCAGTAAGGGCGCGGGAGGGGGCATAGGGCACAATGAGCAGTTCTTC,CASKGAGGGIGHNEQFF
TRBV19,.,11,.,TRBJ2-1,TGTGCCAGGAATACAGGCAATGAGCAGTTCTTC,CARNTGNEQFF
TRBV7-9,.,13,.,TRBJ2-1,TGTGCCAGCACCAAAACCCCGGCCAATGAGCAGTTCTTC,CASTKTPANEQFF
TRBV20-1,few,11,.,TRBJ2-1,TGCAGTGCTCCCAAGGCCTATGAGCAGTTCTTC,CSAPKAYEQFF
TRBV7-2,.,16,.,TRBJ2-4,TGTGCCAGCAGCTTAGATACAGGCGTGCGCGCAAACATTCAGTACTTC,CASSLDTGVRANIQYF
TRBV20-1,.,13,.,TRBJ1-5,TGCAGTGCTAGACGGGGGGCCGGCCAGCCCCAGCATTTT,CSARRGAGQPQHF
TRBV5-1,.,17,TRBD1,TRBJ1-3,TGCGCCAGCAGCTTTCAACCGGGACAGGGTCGGGGAAACACCATATATTTT,CASSFQPGQGRGNTIYF
TRBV3-1,few,12,.,TRBJ1-1,TGTGCCAGCAGCCACGACCACACTGAAGCTTTCTTT,CASSHDHTEAFF
TRBV20-1,.,14,.,TRBJ2-2,TGCAGTGCCATACCGGGACTTCAAACCGGGGAGCTGTTTTTT,CSAIPGLQTGELFF
TRBV5-1,few,16,TRBD2,TRBJ2-5,TGCGCCAGCAGCTTGGTGGGGGGGACCACTTTTGAGACCCAGTACTTC,CASSLVGGTTFETQYF
TRBV12-3/TRBV12-4,.,13,.,TRBJ2-7,TGTGCCAGCAGTTTCGGCGGAACCTACGAGCAGTACTTC,CASSFGGTYEQYF
TRBV20-1,few,16,.,TRBJ1-2,TGCAGTGCTAGAGATGTGGGCCGAGCGGGTAACTATGGCTACACCTTC,CSARDVGRAGNYGYTF
TRBV10-3,many,13,.,TRBJ2-7,TGTGCCGCCAGGATGGCGGATCCCTACGAGCAGTACTTC,CAARMADPYEQYF
TRBV30,few,11,.,TRBJ1-2,TGTGCCTGGAGAGGGTATCATGGCTACACCTTC,CAWRGYHGYTF
TRBV28,few,13,.,TRBJ2-7,TGTGCCAGCTCGGGTCCCTACCACTACGAGCAGTACTTC,CASSGPYHYEQYF
TRBV30,many,12,.,TRBJ2-5,TGTGCCTGGAGTGTACTGGGAGAGACCCAGTACTTC,CAWSVLGETQYF
TRBV5-1,.,14,.,TRBJ2-5,TGCGCCAGCAGCTTGGCGGCCACCCAAGAGACCCAGTACTTC,CASSLAATQETQYF
TRBV25-1,many,14,.,TRBJ2-7,TGTGCCAGCAGTGAAGGACAGAGGTTCTACGAGCAGTACTTC,CASSEGQRFYEQYF
TRBV7-2,few,12,TRBD2,TRBJ2-7,TGTGCCAGCAGCCGTCTAGCGGGCGAGCAGTACTTC,CASSRLAGEQYF
TRBV9,.,15,.,TRBJ2-2,TGTGCCAGCAGCGTAGGGGGGGCAAACACCGGGGAGCTGTTTTTT,CASSVGGANTGELFF
TRBV29-1,few,12,.,TRBJ2-3,TGCAGCGTTGAAAGGGCCGGAGATACGCAGTATTTT,CSVERAGDTQYF
TRBV18,.,15,TRBD1,TRBJ2-1,TGTGCCAGCTCACCACCGTCGGGACAGGACAATGAGCAGTTCTTC,CASSPPSGQDNEQFF
TRBV5-6,.,15,TRBD1,TRBJ2-7,TGTGCCAGCAGCTCGCCTGGGACAGGGGGGATGGAGCAGTACTTC,CASSSPGTGGMEQYF
TRBV7-8,few,15,.,TRBJ1-2,TGTGCCAGCAGCTTAGCGCCACAGATGATAAGGGGCTACACCTTC,CASSLAPQMIRGYTF
TRBV6-2/TRBV6-3,medium-sized,11,.,TRBJ1-1,TGTGCCAGCATAGGGAACACTGAAGCTTTCTTT,CASIGNTEAFF
TRBV30,few,13,TRBD1,TRBJ1-2,TGTGCCTGGAATTCGGACAGGGCCTATGGCTACACCTTC,CAWNSDRAYGYTF
TRBV5-1,many,16,.,TRBJ2-2,TGCGCCAGCAGCGTAATAGGAGTCCAGAACACCGGGGAGCTGTTTTTT,CASSVIGVQNTGELFF
TRBV20-1,many,15,TRBD2,TRBJ2-1,TGCAGTGCTAGAGATATGGCGGGAGCTGGGAATGAGCAGTTCTTC,CSARDMAGAGNEQFF
TRBV18,once,16,TRBD1,TRBJ2-6,TGTGCCAGCTCACCAAAAGGGGGCACTGGGGCCAACGTCCTGACTTTC,CASSPKGGTGANVLTF
TRBV24-1,many,13,TRBD2,TRBJ2-3,TGTGCCACCGGACTAGCTGGCACAGATACGCAGTATTTT,CATGLAGTDTQYF
TRBV20-1,.,14,.,TRBJ2-3,TGCAGTGCTAGGCTCCCCGGCGGGACTCCCAAGCAGTATTTT,CSARLPGGTPKQYF
TRBV20-1,.,12,.,TRBJ1-5,TGCAGTGCTAGTTGGGGAAATCAGCCCCAGCATTTT,CSASWGNQPQHF
TRBV3-1,many,12,.,TRBJ2-7,TGTGCCAGCAGCACTACCTCCGGCGAGCAGTACTTC,CASSTTSGEQYF
TRBV20-1,.,14,.,TRBJ2-5,TGCAGTGCTAGGAGGCAGGGCGGCGTGGAGACCCAGTACTTC,CSARRQGGVETQYF
TRBV20-1,.,16,TRBD2,TRBJ2-7,TGCAGTGCTACGGGGACTAGCGGGAGAGGTACCTACGAGCAGTACTTC,CSATGTSGRGTYEQYF
TRBV7-2,many,14,.,TRBJ2-1,TGTGCCAGCAGCTTAGCTAGCTCCTACAATGAGCAGTTCTTC,CASSLASSYNEQFF